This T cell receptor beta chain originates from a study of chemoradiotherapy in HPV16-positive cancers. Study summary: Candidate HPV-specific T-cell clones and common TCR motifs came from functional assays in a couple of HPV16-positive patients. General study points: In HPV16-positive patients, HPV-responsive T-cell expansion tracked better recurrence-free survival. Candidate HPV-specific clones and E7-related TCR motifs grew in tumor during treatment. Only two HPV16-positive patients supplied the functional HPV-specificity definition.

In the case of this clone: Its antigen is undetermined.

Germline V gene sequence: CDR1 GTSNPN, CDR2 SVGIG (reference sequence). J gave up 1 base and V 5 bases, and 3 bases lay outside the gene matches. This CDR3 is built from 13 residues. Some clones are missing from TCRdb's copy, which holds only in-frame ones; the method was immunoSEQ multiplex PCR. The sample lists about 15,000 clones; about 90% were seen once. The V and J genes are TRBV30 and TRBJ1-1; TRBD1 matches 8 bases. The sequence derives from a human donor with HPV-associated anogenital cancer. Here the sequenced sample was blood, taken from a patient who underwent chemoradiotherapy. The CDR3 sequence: CAWQGAWNTEAFF. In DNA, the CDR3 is TGTGCCTGGCAGGGGGCTTGGAACACTGAAGCTTTCTTT.